The 29 T cell receptor beta chains in this list originate from one sample, sequenced in a study of cytomegalovirus exposure and HLA in healthy donors. Produced via immunoSEQ multiplex PCR; TCRdb's table is partial and in-frame only. The sample lists about 140,000 clones, approximately 80% occurring once. Sequenced material: PBMCs. Every receptor here comes from a man younger than 45 in good health and CMV-seropositive.

Comment on this clone: Other DNA sequences in the sample encode the same CDR3. The chain couples TRBV2 to TRBJ2-1, with TRBD2 matching over 12 bases. The CDR3 has 13 residues. The V gene end was trimmed by 4 bases and the J gene end by 15 bases; junction bases not matched to a gene: 7. Germline V gene data show CDR1 as SNHLY and CDR2 as FYNNEI. The CDR3: CASSGGLAGFLFF. The CDR3 region has the DNA TGTGCCAGCAGTGGAGGACTAGCGGGATTCCTGTTCTTC.

The chain employs TRBV6-6 and TRBJ1-5; TRBD1 matches 8 bases. Germline lookup yields CDR1 MNHNY and CDR2 SVGAGI (reference sequence). The V and J ends lost 5 bases and 1 base, in that order; junction bases with no gene match: 1. This CDR3 is built from 14 residues. The DNA for the CDR3 is TGTGCCAGCAGTGACAGGGGCAGCAATCAGCCCCAGCATTTT. It specifies CASSDRGSNQPQHF.

The J gene is TRBJ2-3, the V gene TRBV6-1; 7 nucleotides line up with TRBD2. V trimming: 2 bases; J trimming: 0 bases; junction bases outside the gene matches: 2. The germline V gene encodes CDR1 MNHNS and CDR2 SASEGT. The CDR3 covers 15 residues. The DNA for the CDR3 is TGTGCCAGCAGTGAAAGAGCGGGGAGCACAGATACGCAGTATTTT. The encoded protein is CASSERAGSTDTQYF.

The genes are TRBV7-9 and TRBJ2-7, with 7 bases matching TRBD1. The CDR3 sequence is 15 residues long. The J segment lost 6 bases and the V segment lost 1 base, leaving 9 bases of the junction unmatched. Germline V gene lookup returns CDR1 SEHNR and CDR2 FQNEAQ (reference sequence). The CDR3 DNA follows: TGTGCCAGCAGCTTAGTAGGTGCAGGGGGAATCGAGCAGTACTTC. Amino acids: CASSLVGAGGIEQYF.

This CDR3 reads CASSMDRDGPYEQYF. DNA for the CDR3: TGCGCCAGCAGCATGGACAGGGACGGCCCCTACGAGCAGTACTTC. This sequence joins TRBV5-1 and TRBJ2-7; 8 bases map to TRBD1. There are 15 residues in the CDR3. Germline loops: CDR1 SGHRS, CDR2 YFSETQ. Trimming cost V 4 bases and J 2 bases; bases outside gene matches: 8.

In its sample, this clone was seen once. The chain joins TRBV11-2 to TRBJ2-7; D is uncertain. This CDR3 is 15 amino acids long. Germline CDR1 SGHAT, CDR2 FQNNGV. The ends were cut back, 3 bases at V and 2 bases at J, with 14 bases in the middle. CDR3 sequence: CASSFTLSPPYEQYF. DNA of the CDR3: TGTGCCAGCAGCTTTACTCTGAGTCCTCCCTACGAGCAGTACTTC.

V usage is TRBV6-5 and J usage is TRBJ2-7; 8 bases are shared with TRBD2. The CDR3 loop spans 15 amino acids. With V trimmed by 0 bases and J by 4 bases, 5 bases remained unmatched. Germline loops: CDR1 MNHEY, CDR2 SVGAGI. The CDR3 bases are TGTGCCAGCAGTTACTCGATGGGACTAGGGTACGAGCAGTACTTC. Translation: CASSYSMGLGYEQYF.

The chain joins TRBV7-9 to TRBJ1-2; 9 positions agree with TRBD1. Germline CDR1 is SEHNR and CDR2 is FQNEAQ (reference sequence). This CDR3 spans 13 amino acids. After removal of 1 base from V and 7 bases from J, the junction contained 1 base not matched to a gene. In DNA, the CDR3 is TGTGCCAGCAGCTTAGGGGGACAGGGTGGCTACACCTTC. Amino acid sequence: CASSLGGQGGYTF.

The chain recombines TRBV5-1 with TRBJ2-7; tentatively, D is TRBD2 (6 bases). The germline V and J ends were trimmed by 0 bases and 2 bases, with 6 bases remaining between them. This CDR3 contains 13 residues. CDR1 is SGHRS and CDR2 is YFSETQ in the germline V gene. Here the CDR3 reads CASSLERAYEQYF. DNA of the CDR3: TGCGCCAGCAGCTTGGAGCGGGCCTACGAGCAGTACTTC.

The chain links TRBV5-4 to TRBJ2-7; TRBD2 matches at 10 bases. The CDR3 sequence is 16 residues long. V shed 2 bases, J shed 2 bases, and the junction held 7 bases outside the gene matches. Germline CDR1 and CDR2: SGHNT and YYREEE (reference sequence). The CDR3 nucleotides read TGTGCCAGCAGCTTAAGCGGGGGGGTCGGAACCTACGAGCAGTACTTC. Translated, it gives CASSLSGGVGTYEQYF.

This clone was seen a single time. The J gene is TRBJ2-5, the V gene TRBV29-1; 9 bases fit TRBD1. With V trimmed by 7 bases and J by 5 bases, 8 bases remained unmatched. Germline CDR1 SQVTM, CDR2 ANQGSEA. This CDR3 is 13 amino acids long. In DNA form, the CDR3 reads TGCAGCGGGGGACAGGGCGGTCGGGAGACCCAGTACTTC. Residues: CSGGQGGRETQYF.

The rearrangement links TRBV9 to TRBJ1-6, with D maybe TRBD1 (6 bases). Trimming pared 4 bases from V and 7 bases from J, leaving 12 bases between. The CDR3 spans 14 residues. CDR1 is SGDLS and CDR2 is YYNGEE in the germline V gene. As DNA, the CDR3 is TGTGCCAGCAGCCCTACAGGGCTCAATTCACCCCTCCACTTT. This translates into CASSPTGLNSPLHF. Together with reference TRBV9 and TRBJ1-6, the CDR3 gives the full variable domain: DSGVTQTPKHLITATGQRVTLRCSPRSGDLSVYWYQQSLDQGLQFLIQYYNGEERAKGNILERFSAQQFPDLHSELNLSSLELGDSALYFCASSPTGLNSPLHFGNGTRLTVT.

The chain carries TRBV6-5 and TRBJ1-4, with 10 bases fitting TRBD1. Unmatched junction bases numbered 4, after V lost 5 bases and J lost 7 bases. The CDR3 sequence is 14 residues long. Per the germline V gene, CDR1 is MNHEY and CDR2 is SVGAGI. CDR3 bases: TGTGCCAGCAGTCGTCGGACAGGGGGTGAAAAACTGTTTTTT. Translating it yields CASSRRTGGEKLFF.

This sequence joins TRBV7-9 and TRBJ1-1; TRBD1 might be the D (6 bases). The germline V gene has CDR1 SEHNR and CDR2 FQNEAQ (reference sequence). V was clipped by 4 bases and J by 7 bases, with 7 bases between them. CDR3 length equals 11 residues. CDR3 coding DNA: TGTGCCAGCAGCTCAGGGGTTGAAGCTTTCTTT. Its protein product is CASSSGVEAFF. The entire variable domain, with the rest obtained from reference TRBV7-9 and TRBJ1-1, is as follows: DTGVSQNPRHKITKRGQNVTFRCDPISEHNRLYWYRQTLGQGPEFLTYFQNEAQLEKSRLLSDRFSAERPKGSFSTLEIQRTEQGDSAMYLCASSSGVEAFFGQGTRLTVV.

The rearrangement uses TRBV11-2 and TRBJ1-2; D is undetermined. The CDR3 extends over 14 amino acids. Germline assignment: CDR1 SGHAT and CDR2 FQNNGV. V dropped 3 bases and J dropped 5 bases, with 13 bases sitting between them. Here the CDR3 reads CASSLSAAGYGYTF. CDR3 DNA sequence: TGTGCCAGCAGCTTGTCCGCGGCCGGATATGGCTACACCTTC.

The chain combines TRBV6-1 with TRBJ2-7, with 7 bases lining up with TRBD1. Germline CDR1 and CDR2: MNHNS and SASEGT. V lost 4 bases to trimming and J lost 6 bases; unmatched junction nucleotides: 6. The CDR3 runs 13 residues. The CDR3 here is CASSAWTGIEQYF. The CDR3 coding sequence is TGTGCCAGCAGTGCCTGGACAGGTATCGAGCAGTACTTC.

The V call is TRBV5-1, the J call TRBJ2-1, with 9 nucleotides matching TRBD2. Looked up from germline, CDR1 is SGHRS and CDR2 is YFSETQ. The CDR3 runs 15 residues. The V and J ends lost 0 bases and 7 bases, in that order; junction bases with no gene match: 5. CDR3 protein: CASSLGGRGVNEQFF. The CDR3 DNA reads as TGCGCCAGCAGCTTGGGCGGGAGGGGGGTGAATGAGCAGTTCTTC.

This clone has at least ten counts. J is TRBJ2-7 and V is TRBV7-2; 8 bases agree with TRBD2. The germline CDR1 and CDR2 sequences are SGHTA and FQGNSA. V lost 5 bases, J lost 0 bases, and 12 bases stayed unmatched. The CDR3 has 17 residues. CDR3 sequence reads: CASSLLGSGGSSYEQYF. CDR3 in DNA: TGTGCCAGCAGCCTCCTGGGCAGCGGGGGAAGCTCCTACGAGCAGTACTTC.

The chain employs TRBV5-1 and TRBJ2-1; TRBD2 matches at 7 bases. With 2 bases clipped from V and 1 base from J, the junction kept 3 bases outside the gene matches. CDR1 and CDR2 from the germline V gene are SGHRS and YFSETQ. The CDR3 runs 15 residues. This CDR3 reads CASSFGGGSYNEQFF. CDR3 coding DNA: TGCGCCAGCAGCTTTGGCGGGGGATCCTACAATGAGCAGTTCTTC.

The rearrangement uses TRBV5-1 and TRBJ2-2; 10 nucleotides align to TRBD1. The CDR3 loop spans 17 amino acids. The V gene end was trimmed by 0 bases and the J gene end by 5 bases; junction bases not matched to a gene: 7. The germline CDR1 and CDR2 sequences are SGHRS and YFSETQ. CDR3 in amino acids: CASSLGFGTGETGELFF. CDR3 DNA sequence: TGCGCCAGCAGCTTGGGATTCGGGACAGGGGAAACCGGGGAGCTGTTTTTT.

The chain employs TRBV4-3 and TRBJ2-7; 9 bases are a match to TRBD2. Unmatched junction bases numbered 6, after V lost 4 bases and J lost 2 bases. This CDR3 region has 15 residues. CDR1 and CDR2 from the germline V gene are LGHNA and YSLEER. The CDR3: CASSRTSGGPYEQYF. The CDR3 DNA sequence: TGCGCCAGCAGCCGGACGAGCGGGGGGCCCTACGAGCAGTACTTC.

The CDR3 nucleotides read TGTGCCTGGAGTAGACTCCAGGGGGACGGGGCTTTCTTT. Translation gives CAWSRLQGDGAFF. The genes are TRBV30 and TRBJ1-1, with 7 positions matching TRBD1. The CDR3 runs to 13 residues. Looked up from germline, CDR1 is GTSNPN and CDR2 is SVGIG (reference sequence). V lost 2 bases and J lost 11; bases outside the gene matches: 11.

V and J are TRBV2 and TRBJ2-3; D is undetermined. Germline V lookup: CDR1 SNHLY, CDR2 FYNNEI. Trimming left V 3 bases short and J 6 bases short, with 7 bases between. The CDR3 runs 12 residues. CDR3 in DNA: TGTGCCAGCAGTGATCGTATGGATACGCAGTATTTT. Protein sequence: CASSDRMDTQYF. The full variable domain, with the rest looked up from reference TRBV2 and TRBJ2-3, is EPEVTQTPSHQVTQMGQEVILRCVPISNHLYFYWYRQILGQKVEFLVSFYNNEISEKSEIFDDQFSVERPDGSNFTLKIRSTKLEDSAMYFCASSDRMDTQYFGPGTRLTVL.

The chain joins TRBV2 to TRBJ1-2; no reliable D call. V lost 6 bases, J lost 6 bases, and 8 bases lay in between. Germline V gene sequence: CDR1 SNHLY, CDR2 FYNNEI. This CDR3 comprises 11 residues. Written as DNA, the CDR3 is TGTGCCAGCAGCTTCTTCGATGGCTACACCTTC. Residues: CASSFFDGYTF.

This chain joins TRBV5-1 and TRBJ2-7; TRBD1 is a possible D gene (5 bases). Germline lookup yields CDR1 SGHRS and CDR2 YFSETQ. V lost 1 base to trimming and J lost 5 bases, with 16 bases between them. This CDR3 comprises 15 residues. CDR3 in amino acids: CASSLRQGDVDEQYF. The CDR3 nucleotides read TGCGCCAGCAGCTTGCGCCAGGGTGACGTCGACGAGCAGTACTTC.

The chain couples TRBV6-5 to TRBJ2-7; D is perhaps TRBD2 (6 bases). The germline CDR1 and CDR2 sequences are MNHEY and SVGAGI. The CDR3 has 13 residues. V was shortened by 6 bases and J by 0 bases, with 9 bases between the two germline ends. CDR3 DNA sequence: TGTGCCAGCAGGGCTAGCGTCTCCTACGAGCAGTACTTC. This translates into CASRASVSYEQYF.

V and J are TRBV7-9 and TRBJ2-2, with 8 bases lining up with TRBD2. Trimming removed 7 bases from V and 7 bases from J; junction bases left unmatched: 8. CDR1 SEHNR and CDR2 FQNEAQ come from the germline V gene (reference sequence). The CDR3 has 14 amino acids. The CDR3 spells CASITSGWGGELFF. DNA of the CDR3: TGTGCCAGCATCACTAGCGGTTGGGGCGGGGAGCTGTTTTTT.

The rearrangement uses TRBV10-1 and TRBJ2-7; D possibly corresponds to TRBD1 (5 bases). V lost 6 bases and J 3 bases, leaving 12 bases between the germline ends. The CDR3 is 13 amino acids. Germline CDR1 reads WNHNN; CDR2 reads SYGVQD (reference sequence). The CDR3 DNA is TGCGCCAGCAGCTCAGGGATCTTCTACGAGCAGTACTTC. It is translated as CASSSGIFYEQYF.

The chain is built from TRBV18 and TRBJ2-5; TRBD1 matches at 7 bases. CDR1 and CDR2 (germline): KGHSH, LQKENI. This CDR3 has 13 amino acids. After removal of 6 bases from V and 5 bases from J, the junction contained 6 bases not matched to a gene. The CDR3 DNA is TGTGCCAGCTCCGGGGACAGATTTGAGACCCAGTACTTC. Translated, it gives CASSGDRFETQYF.